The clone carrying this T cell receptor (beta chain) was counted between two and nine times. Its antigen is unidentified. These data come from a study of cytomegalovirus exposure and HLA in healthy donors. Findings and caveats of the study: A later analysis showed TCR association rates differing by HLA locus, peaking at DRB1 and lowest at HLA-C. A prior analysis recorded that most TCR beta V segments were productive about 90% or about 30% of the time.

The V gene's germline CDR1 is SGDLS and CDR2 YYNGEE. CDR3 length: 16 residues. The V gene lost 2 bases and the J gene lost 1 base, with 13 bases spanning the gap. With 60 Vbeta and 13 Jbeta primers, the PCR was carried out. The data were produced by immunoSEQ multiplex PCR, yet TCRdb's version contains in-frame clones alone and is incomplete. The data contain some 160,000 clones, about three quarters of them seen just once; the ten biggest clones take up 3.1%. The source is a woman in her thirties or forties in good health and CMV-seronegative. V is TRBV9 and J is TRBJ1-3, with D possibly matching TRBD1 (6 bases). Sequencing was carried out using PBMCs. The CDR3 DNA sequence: TGTGCCAGCAGCGTCACAGGGTGGATATCTGGAAACACCATATATTTT. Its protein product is CASSVTGWISGNTIYF.